The 22 T cell receptor beta chains below come from one sample, sequenced in a study of shared clonotypes between healthy human individuals. The protocol was immunoSEQ multiplex PCR, while the TCRdb copy is restricted to in-frame clones and leaves out a portion. The data hold 600,000 to 750,000 clones, with 72% observed a single time. Sequencing was carried out using memory CD4+ T cells sorted from blood. Subset indicated: CD45RA-negative fraction. All receptors derive from a woman aged 25 to 39 in good health.

The rearrangement uses TRBV19 and TRBJ2-4; D possibly corresponds to TRBD1 (6 bases). CDR3 size: 16 residues. V was shortened by 4 bases and J by 4 bases, with 17 bases between the two germline ends. The germline CDR1 and CDR2 sequences are LNHDA and SQIVND (reference sequence). This CDR3 is CASSNLVGRGKNIQYF. Here the CDR3 DNA reads TGTGCCAGTAGTAACCTCGTAGGCAGGGGAAAAAACATTCAGTACTTC.

This sequence joins TRBV19 and TRBJ2-2, with D uncertain. Germline lookup yields CDR1 LNHDA and CDR2 SQIVND (reference sequence). Trimming took 5 bases from V and 4 from J, leaving 8 bases between them. This CDR3 has 13 residues. The CDR3 sequence: CASSDSPTGELFF. DNA of the CDR3: TGTGCCAGTAGTGATTCGCCCACCGGGGAGCTGTTTTTT.

The chain recombines TRBV29-1 with TRBJ2-7; 8 bases line up with TRBD2. Looked up from germline, CDR1 is SQVTM and CDR2 is ANQGSEA. The CDR3 totals 14 residues. V dropped 6 bases and J dropped 5; count of bases not matched to a gene: 12. The CDR3 loop reads CSVAFTSGLNEQYF. CDR3 in DNA: TGCAGCGTGGCCTTCACTAGCGGCCTCAACGAGCAGTACTTC.

Many counts were recorded for this clone. V usage is TRBV27 and J usage is TRBJ2-2; D is unresolved. Germline loops: CDR1 MNHEY, CDR2 SMNVEV (reference sequence). The CDR3 is 14 residues long. Trimming took off 7 bases at V and 3 bases at J, with 12 bases between the two ends. The CDR3 bases are TGTGCCAGCACCCGGACCCAGCACACCGGGGAGCTGTTTTTT. This translates into CASTRTQHTGELFF.

The chain uses TRBV19 and TRBJ2-4; D possibly corresponds to TRBD2 (6 bases). Germline V gene lookup returns CDR1 LNHDA and CDR2 SQIVND (reference sequence). This CDR3 has 15 amino acids. Trimming removed 6 bases at V and 5 bases at J, with 17 bases between. The CDR3 region is CASRSGGGRENIQYF. CDR3 nucleotide sequence: TGTGCCAGTAGATCTGGAGGAGGGCGGGAAAACATTCAGTACTTC.

This sequence joins TRBV28 and TRBJ2-7, with D tentatively TRBD1 or TRBD2 (5 bases each). The V and J ends lost 7 bases and 1 base respectively, with 11 bases between them. Germline CDR1 is MDHEN and CDR2 is SYDVKM. This CDR3 has 13 residues. The CDR3, as DNA: TGTGCCAGCAAGAGCGGACAATCCTACGAGCAGTACTTC. It specifies CASKSGQSYEQYF.

The chain carries TRBV7-2 and TRBJ2-5; D ambiguous. CDR1 is SGHTA and CDR2 is FQGNSA in the germline V gene. The CDR3 is 13 residues long. V gave up 2 bases and J gave up 9 bases, with 13 bases separating them. The CDR3 reads CASSLYGPGAQYF. Written as DNA, the CDR3 is TGTGCCAGCAGCTTATACGGACCTGGAGCCCAGTACTTC.

The J gene is TRBJ2-1, the V gene TRBV28, with D possibly matching TRBD1 (6 bases). This CDR3 has 15 residues. Germline V gene sequence: CDR1 MDHEN, CDR2 SYDVKM. Trimming left V 8 bases short and J 3 bases short, with 17 bases between. CDR3 region: CASCEGTKSYNEQFF. The CDR3 nucleotides read TGTGCCAGCTGCGAGGGGACAAAGAGCTACAATGAGCAGTTCTTC.

The CDR3 DNA sequence: TGTGCCAGTAGTATAGATCGCAGGGCGCAACTAAGATGGCCTGAAAAACTGTTTTTT. Protein sequence: CASSIDRRAQLRWPEKLFF. This chain connects TRBV19 to TRBJ1-4; tentatively, D is TRBD1 (5 bases). V lost 0 bases and J lost 7, with 24 bases in between. The CDR3 has 19 residues. CDR1 and CDR2 (germline): LNHDA, SQIVND (reference sequence).

This chain links TRBV19 with TRBJ2-6; 10 nucleotides agree with TRBD1. There are 17 residues in the CDR3. Germline V gene data show CDR1 as LNHDA and CDR2 as SQIVND (reference sequence). With 6 bases clipped from V and 0 bases from J, the junction kept 5 bases outside the gene matches. The CDR3, as DNA: TGTGCCAGTAGGAGACAGGGGGCTTACTCTGGGGCCAACGTCCTGACTTTC. This encodes CASRRQGAYSGANVLTF.

The rearrangement joins TRBV19 to TRBJ2-7, with D possibly being TRBD1 or TRBD2 (5 bases each). V shed 5 bases and J shed 0 bases, with 11 bases lying between them. The CDR3 is 14 amino acids. Germline lookup yields CDR1 LNHDA and CDR2 SQIVND (reference sequence). CDR3 sequence reads: CASSYGDHSYEQYF. CDR3 DNA: TGTGCCAGTAGTTATGGGGACCACTCCTACGAGCAGTACTTC.

J is TRBJ1-5 and V is TRBV6-1; TRBD1 is a possible D gene (5 bases). Trimming shortened V by 7 bases and J by 5 bases, and 9 bases separated the two germline ends. Germline CDR1 reads MNHNS; CDR2 reads SASEGT. This CDR3 has 12 residues. CDR3 sequence reads: CASKRGDQPQHF. Here the CDR3 DNA reads TGTGCCAGCAAAAGGGGCGATCAGCCCCAGCATTTT.

The chain recombines TRBV10-3 with TRBJ2-7, with 8 bases aligning to TRBD1. The CDR3 consists of 14 residues. The germline gives CDR1 ENHRY, CDR2 SYGVKD. Unmatched junction bases numbered 10, after V lost 6 bases and J lost 6 bases. In DNA form, the CDR3 reads TGTGCCATCAGCGGGGGTAGGACAGGGTCCGAGCAGTACTTC. Residues: CAISGGRTGSEQYF.

The chain couples TRBV5-5 to TRBJ2-7, with D perhaps TRBD1 or TRBD2 (5 bases each). Between the trimmed V and J ends, which lost 4 bases and 2 bases, there was a span of 19 bases. Germline assignment: CDR1 SGHKS and CDR2 YYEKEE (reference sequence). The CDR3 runs to 16 residues. CDR3 residues: CASSPGWGSGAYEQYF. The CDR3 coding sequence is TGTGCCAGCAGCCCCGGATGGGGGAGTGGGGCCTACGAGCAGTACTTC.

The gene calls are TRBV27 and TRBJ2-1, with 12 bases that match TRBD2. J gave up 6 bases and V 6 bases, and 3 bases lay outside the gene matches. There are 14 residues in the CDR3. CDR1 and CDR2 from the germline V gene are MNHEY and SMNVEV (reference sequence). CDR3 bases: TGTGCCAGCAGCGGACTAGCGGGATCCAATGAGCAGTTCTTC. Amino acids: CASSGLAGSNEQFF.

The chain combines TRBV5-6 with TRBJ1-5; D gene uncertain. V lost 0 bases and J 4 bases, leaving 11 bases between the germline ends. Germline V gene sequence: CDR1 SGHDT, CDR2 YYEEEE. The length of the CDR3 is 15 residues. The CDR3 loop reads CASSLGPTMNQPQHF. CDR3 in DNA: TGTGCCAGCAGCTTGGGCCCTACTATGAATCAGCCCCAGCATTTT.

A word on this clone: The junction does not match germline at one end; this may be a read error. V is TRBV19 and J is TRBJ2-3; D possibly corresponds to TRBD2 (5 bases). Looked up from germline, CDR1 is LNHDA and CDR2 is SQIVND (reference sequence). The CDR3 runs 16 residues. The CDR3 region has the DNA TGCGAGGGTGATAAGGAAGACGGGTATTGCACAGATACGCAGTATTTT. It encodes CEGDKEDGYCTDTQYF.

The V gene is TRBV10-3, the J gene TRBJ2-2; a possible D gene is TRBD2 (5 bases). The germline gives CDR1 ENHRY, CDR2 SYGVKD. V gave up 3 bases and J gave up 4 bases, with 12 bases separating them. The length of the CDR3 is 15 residues. CDR3 in amino acids: CAISDDPEGTGELFF. In DNA, the CDR3 is TGTGCCATCAGTGATGACCCTGAGGGCACCGGGGAGCTGTTTTTT.

The chain is built from TRBV7-9 and TRBJ2-1; TRBD1 matches at 7 bases. This CDR3 region has 16 residues. Germline CDR1 reads SEHNR; CDR2 reads FQNEAQ (reference sequence). With V trimmed by 7 bases and J by 3 bases, 12 bases remained unmatched. CDR3: CASTEEGRQGYNEQFF. In DNA form, the CDR3 reads TGTGCCAGCACCGAAGAGGGTAGACAGGGCTACAATGAGCAGTTCTTC.

V usage is TRBV7-6 and J usage is TRBJ2-1; weak D call: TRBD2 (6 bases). The CDR3 spans 15 residues. Germline CDR1 SGHVS, CDR2 FNYEAQ. V lost 2 bases and J 0 bases, leaving 8 bases between the germline ends. The DNA for the CDR3 is TGTGCCAGCAGCTTATGGGAGGACTCCTACAATGAGCAGTTCTTC. It encodes CASSLWEDSYNEQFF.

Comments on this clone: The same CDR3 can be traced to other DNA sequences in this sample. CDR3 region: CASSLQGQNTEAFF. CDR3 nucleotides: TGTGCCAGCAGCCTACAGGGCCAGAACACTGAAGCTTTCTTT. The chain carries TRBV28 and TRBJ1-1; TRBD1 might be the D (6 bases). Looked up from germline, CDR1 is MDHEN and CDR2 is SYDVKM. There are 14 residues in the CDR3. Deletions cut 6 bases from V and 1 base from J, with 12 bases between.

The chain has TRBV5-1 and TRBJ2-7; TRBD2 agrees at 9 bases. The V gene's germline CDR1 is SGHRS and CDR2 YFSETQ. The junction had 11 bases not matched to a gene; V was cut back by 1 base and J by 0 bases. The CDR3 sequence is 18 residues long. The CDR3 is CASSLSPPRREGSYEQYF. CDR3 coding DNA: TGCGCCAGCAGCTTGTCCCCCCCGCGGCGGGAGGGCTCCTACGAGCAGTACTTC.